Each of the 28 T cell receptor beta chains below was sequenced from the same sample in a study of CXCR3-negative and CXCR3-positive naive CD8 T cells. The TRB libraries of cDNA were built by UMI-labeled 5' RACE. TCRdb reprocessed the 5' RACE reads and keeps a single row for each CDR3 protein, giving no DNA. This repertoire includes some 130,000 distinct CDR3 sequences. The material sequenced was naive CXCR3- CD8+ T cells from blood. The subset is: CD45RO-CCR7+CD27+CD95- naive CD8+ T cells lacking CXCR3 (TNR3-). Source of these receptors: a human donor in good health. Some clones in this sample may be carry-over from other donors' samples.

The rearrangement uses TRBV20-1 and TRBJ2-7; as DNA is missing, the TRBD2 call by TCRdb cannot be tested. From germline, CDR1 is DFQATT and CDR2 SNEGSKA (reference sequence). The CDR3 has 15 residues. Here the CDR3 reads CSARDSGGVAYEQYF.

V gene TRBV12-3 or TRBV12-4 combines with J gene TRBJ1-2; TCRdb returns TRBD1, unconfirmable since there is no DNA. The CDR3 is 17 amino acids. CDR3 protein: CASSEGTARYPNYGYTF.

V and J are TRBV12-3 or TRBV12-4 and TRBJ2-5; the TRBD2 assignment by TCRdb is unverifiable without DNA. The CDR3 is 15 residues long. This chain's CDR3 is CASSFGPLFQETQYF.

This CDR3 is CASSQDWGQYQETQYF. The chain has TRBV3-1 and TRBJ2-5; TCRdb gives TRBD1 as the D gene, but with no DNA this cannot be confirmed. This CDR3 is built from 16 residues. Germline CDR1 reads LGHDT; CDR2 reads YNNKEL (reference sequence).

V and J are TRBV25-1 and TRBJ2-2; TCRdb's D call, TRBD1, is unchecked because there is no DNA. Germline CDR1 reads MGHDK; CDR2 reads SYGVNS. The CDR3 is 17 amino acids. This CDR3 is CASSDTGDYLNTGELFF. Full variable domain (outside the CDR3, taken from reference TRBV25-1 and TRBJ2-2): EADIYQTPRYLVIGTGKKITLECSQTMGHDKMYWYQQDPGMELHLIHYSYGVNSTEKGDLSSESTVSRIRTEHFPLTLESARPSHTSQYLCASSDTGDYLNTGELFFGEGSRLTVL.

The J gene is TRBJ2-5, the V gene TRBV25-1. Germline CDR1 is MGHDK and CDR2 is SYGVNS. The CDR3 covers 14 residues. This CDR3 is CASSRSSDEETQYF.

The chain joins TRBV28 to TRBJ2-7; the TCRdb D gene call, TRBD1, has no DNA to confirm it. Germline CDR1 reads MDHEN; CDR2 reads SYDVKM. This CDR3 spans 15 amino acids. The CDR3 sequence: CASSGLDSQIYEQYF.

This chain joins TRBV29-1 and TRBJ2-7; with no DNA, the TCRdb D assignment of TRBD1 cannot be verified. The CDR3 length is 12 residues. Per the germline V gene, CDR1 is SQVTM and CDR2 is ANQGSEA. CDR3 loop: CSVMTGAYEQYF.

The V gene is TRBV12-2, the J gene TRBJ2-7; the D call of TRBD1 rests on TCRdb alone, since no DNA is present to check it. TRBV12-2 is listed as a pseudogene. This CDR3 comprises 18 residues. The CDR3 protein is CASRLETGWETDSYEQYF.

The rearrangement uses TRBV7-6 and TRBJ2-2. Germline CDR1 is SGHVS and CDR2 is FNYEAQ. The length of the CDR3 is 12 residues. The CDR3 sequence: CASSLSTGELFF.

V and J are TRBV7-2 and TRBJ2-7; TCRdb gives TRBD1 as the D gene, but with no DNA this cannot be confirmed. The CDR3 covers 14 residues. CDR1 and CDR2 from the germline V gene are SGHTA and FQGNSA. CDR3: CASSSQGQDAEQYF.

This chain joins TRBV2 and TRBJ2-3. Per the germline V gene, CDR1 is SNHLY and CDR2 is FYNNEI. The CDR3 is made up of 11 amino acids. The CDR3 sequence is CAIREGYTQYF.

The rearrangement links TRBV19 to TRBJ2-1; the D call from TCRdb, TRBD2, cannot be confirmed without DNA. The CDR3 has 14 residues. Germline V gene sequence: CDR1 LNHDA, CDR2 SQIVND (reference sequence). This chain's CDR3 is CASSIAGGSNEQFF.

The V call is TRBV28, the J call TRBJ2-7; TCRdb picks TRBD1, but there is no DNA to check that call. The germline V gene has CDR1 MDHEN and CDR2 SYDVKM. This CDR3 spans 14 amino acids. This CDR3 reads CASSFPDSRDEQYF.

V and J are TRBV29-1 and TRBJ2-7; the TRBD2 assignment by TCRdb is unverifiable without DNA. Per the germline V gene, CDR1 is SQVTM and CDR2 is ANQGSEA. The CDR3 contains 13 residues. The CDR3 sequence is CSVEVADDYEQYF.

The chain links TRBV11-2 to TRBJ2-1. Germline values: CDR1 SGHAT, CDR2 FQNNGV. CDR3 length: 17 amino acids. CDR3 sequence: CASSLDVAAGSYNEQFF.

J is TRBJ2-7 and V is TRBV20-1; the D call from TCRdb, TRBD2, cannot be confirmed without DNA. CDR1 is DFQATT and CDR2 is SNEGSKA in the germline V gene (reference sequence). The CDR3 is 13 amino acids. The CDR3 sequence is CSANRDWSYEQYF.

This CDR3 reads CSARELAGASYNEQFF. The genes are TRBV20-1 and TRBJ2-1. Germline V CDR1 and CDR2: DFQATT, SNEGSKA (reference sequence). The CDR3 consists of 16 residues.

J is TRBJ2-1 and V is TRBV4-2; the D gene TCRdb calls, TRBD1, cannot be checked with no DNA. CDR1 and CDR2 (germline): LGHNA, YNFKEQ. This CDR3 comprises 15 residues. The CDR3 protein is CASSQVGGPYNEQFF.

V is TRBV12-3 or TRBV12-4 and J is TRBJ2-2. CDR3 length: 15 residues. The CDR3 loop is CASSFRTANTGELFF.

CDR3 loop: CASSSTDNSNQPQHF. This chain uses TRBV28 with TRBJ1-5. The CDR3 consists of 15 residues. Germline loops: CDR1 MDHEN, CDR2 SYDVKM.

The CDR3 reads CSVDLGLNQPQHF. V and J are TRBV29-1 and TRBJ1-5. Germline V gene lookup returns CDR1 SQVTM and CDR2 ANQGSEA. The CDR3 spans 13 residues.

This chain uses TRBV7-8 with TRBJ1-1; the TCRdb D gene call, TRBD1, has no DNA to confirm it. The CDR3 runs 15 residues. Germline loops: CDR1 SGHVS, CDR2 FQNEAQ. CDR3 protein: CASSLARDRAAEAFF.

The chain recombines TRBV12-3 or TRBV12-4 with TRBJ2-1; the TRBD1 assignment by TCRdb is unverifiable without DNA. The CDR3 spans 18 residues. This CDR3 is CASSFLGPPGGGFNEQFF.

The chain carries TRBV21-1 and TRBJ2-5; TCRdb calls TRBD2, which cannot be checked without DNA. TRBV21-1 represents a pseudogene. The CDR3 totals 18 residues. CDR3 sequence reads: CASSKSSRLAGGRETQYF.

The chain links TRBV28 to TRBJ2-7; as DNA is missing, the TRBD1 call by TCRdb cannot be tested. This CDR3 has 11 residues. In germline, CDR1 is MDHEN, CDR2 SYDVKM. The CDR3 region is CASAWGDEQYF.

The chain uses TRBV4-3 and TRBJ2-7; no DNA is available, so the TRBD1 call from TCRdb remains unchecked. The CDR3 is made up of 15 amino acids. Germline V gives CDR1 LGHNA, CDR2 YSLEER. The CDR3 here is CASSLGRGSNYEQYF.

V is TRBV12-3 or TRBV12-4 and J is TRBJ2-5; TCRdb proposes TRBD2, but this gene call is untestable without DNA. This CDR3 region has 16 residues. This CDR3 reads CASSPGLAERQETQYF.